The clone carrying this T cell receptor beta chain was counted many times. The sample originates from a study of blood T cells in healthy people across ages. Germline loops: CDR1 ENHRY, CDR2 SYGVKD. The CDR3 is 17 residues long. The V gene end was trimmed by 6 bases and the J gene end by 3 bases; junction bases not matched to a gene: 14. A sample-barcoded 5' primer and a J-beta primer mix were used in a second PCR of roughly 7 to 12 cycles. TCRdb re-called the 5' RACE reads with MiXCR, one entry per CDR3 protein. Counted here are 710,000 or so distinct CDR3 sequences, 22% occurring once; the ten biggest clones make up around 21%.

Sequencing was carried out using blood. The chain combines TRBV10-3 with TRBJ1-1; the match to TRBD1 covers 9 bases. The sequence was collected from a man between 65 and 80 years old in good health. CDR3 region: CAIRKLPGQGADTEAFF. Written as DNA, the CDR3 is TGTGCCATCAGAAAATTACCGGGACAGGGTGCAGACACTGAAGCTTTCTTT.